The present TCR beta chain was sequenced within a study of cytomegalovirus exposure and HLA in healthy donors. Looking at the study overall: A prior study identified just under 120 million unique TCR beta sequences from around 180 million T cells. Whole-study results and caveats: Sequencing artifact likely explains a cluster of highly shared sequence variants.

On this clone itself: The target antigen is unknown.

Germline V gene data show CDR1 as SGDLS and CDR2 as YYNGEE. After removal of 1 base from V and 5 bases from J, the junction contained 5 bases not matched to a gene. The CDR3 consists of 14 residues. Primers for the PCR totalled 60 Vbeta and 13 Jbeta. Sequencing was performed with immunoSEQ multiplex PCR; in TCRdb, only in-frame clones are kept and a portion is missing. The sample's table shows tens of thousands of clones. The sequence was obtained from a woman aged 60-75 years in good health and CMV-seronegative. Sequenced material: PBMCs. The V and J genes are TRBV9 and TRBJ2-7; 8 bases match TRBD1. CDR3 residues: CASSVMTGDDEQYF. The CDR3 DNA reads TGTGCCAGCAGCGTAATGACAGGGGACGACGAGCAGTACTTC.